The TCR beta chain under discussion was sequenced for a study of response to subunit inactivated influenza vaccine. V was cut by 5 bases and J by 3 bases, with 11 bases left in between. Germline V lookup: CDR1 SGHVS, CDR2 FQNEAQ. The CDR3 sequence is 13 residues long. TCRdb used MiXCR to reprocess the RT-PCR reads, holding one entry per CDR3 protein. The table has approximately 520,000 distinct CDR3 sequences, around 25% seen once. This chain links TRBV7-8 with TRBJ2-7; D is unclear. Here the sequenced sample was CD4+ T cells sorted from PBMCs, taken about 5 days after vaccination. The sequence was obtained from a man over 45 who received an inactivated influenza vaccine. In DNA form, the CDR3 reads TGTGCCAGCAGCCACAGATTTCACTACGAGCAGTACTTC. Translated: CASSHRFHYEQYF.